This T cell receptor beta chain appears in the sequencing data of a study of CD8+ T cells in alopecia areata. As regards this clone: The antigen is unknown.

Treatment noted: oral pan-JAK inhibitor, 5-10 mg twice daily. In each case, RNA was isolated and then reverse transcribed into cDNA as the sequencing template. The assay was immunoSEQ multiplex PCR, and TCRdb's table has in-frame clones only and misses some. The repertoire holds around 140,000 clones, 86% seen once, with under 15% in the top ten. Overall study results and limits: Since there was just one nonresponder, nobody can yet say how baseline CD8+ expansion ties to response. Between patients, shared TCR sequences were less clear than in mice. This was possibly due in part to HLA diversity in the patient population. Researchers report lesional scalp, most notably alopecia totalis/universalis, outstripped normal scalp in clonality.

CDR3 length: 13 amino acids. V was cut by 5 bases and J by 4 bases, with 8 bases left in between. The germline V gene has CDR1 SEHNR and CDR2 FQNEAQ (reference sequence). This clonotype was sampled from a human donor with alopecia areata. The chain recombines TRBV7-9 with TRBJ2-2; D unclear. Sequencing used CD8+ T cells sorted from blood, obtained at week 4, from a patient treated with tofacitinib. The CDR3 here is CASSRPGTGELFF. The CDR3 bases are TGTGCCAGCAGCCGTCCGGGCACCGGGGAGCTGTTTTTT.